In this sample, the clone carrying this T cell receptor (beta chain) turned up a few times. Its antigen is not known. A minimum of 6 micrograms of total RNA was extracted per sample. Germline values: CDR1 DFQATT, CDR2 SNEGSKA (reference sequence). The CDR3 sequence is 14 residues long. The V end lost 5 bases, the J end lost 2 bases, and 12 bases lay between the germline ends. Alongside a J-beta primer mix, a sample-barcoded 5' primer served in a second PCR lasting roughly 7 to 11 cycles. Each CDR3 protein gets one entry after TCRdb re-called the 5' RACE reads with MiXCR. The table has approximately 1,100,000 distinct CDR3 sequences, around 43% seen once. The sample comes from a study of blood T cells in healthy people across ages. Study-wide findings and caveats: With age, beta diversity per million T cells declined roughly linearly, significantly by approximately 40.

The chain recombines TRBV20-1 with TRBJ1-4; no firm D call. This receptor was taken from a woman aged 60-75 years in good health. The sequenced sample consisted of blood. CDR3 in amino acids: CSAGFKATNEKLFF. Written as DNA, the CDR3 is TGCAGTGCTGGGTTTAAGGCGACTAATGAAAAACTGTTTTTT.